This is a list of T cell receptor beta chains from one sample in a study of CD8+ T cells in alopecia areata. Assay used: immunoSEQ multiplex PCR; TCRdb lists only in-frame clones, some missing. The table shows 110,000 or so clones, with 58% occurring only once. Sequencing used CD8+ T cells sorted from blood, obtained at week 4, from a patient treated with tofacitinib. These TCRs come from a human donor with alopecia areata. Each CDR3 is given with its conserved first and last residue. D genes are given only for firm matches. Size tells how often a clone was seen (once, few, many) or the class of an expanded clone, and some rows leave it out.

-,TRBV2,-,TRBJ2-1,TGTGCCAGCAGTGCCCGGAATGGGGTTGCTGAGCAGTTCTTC,CASSARNGVAEQFF
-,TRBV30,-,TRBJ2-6,TGTGCCTGGAGTGGTAAAGTCGTCCTGACTTTC,CAWSGKVVLTF
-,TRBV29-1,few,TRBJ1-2,TGCAGCGTTGGGGCAGGGGTAGAGGATGGCTACACCTTC,CSVGAGVEDGYTF
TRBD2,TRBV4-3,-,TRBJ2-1,TGCGCCAGCAGCCAAGAAGGAGGGCTAGCGGTAGCCAATGAGCAGTTCTTC,CASSQEGGLAVANEQFF
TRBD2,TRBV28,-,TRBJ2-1,TGTGCCAGCATCGGGACTAGTTTTTACAATGAGCAGTTCTTC,CASIGTSFYNEQFF
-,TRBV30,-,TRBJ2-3,TGTGCCTGGAGGGGGATTGGGGTGAATCCCGACACGATGAGCACAGATACGCAGTATTTT,CAWRGIGVNPDTMSTDTQYF
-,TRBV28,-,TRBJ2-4,TGTGCCAGCAGTGCCGGAAACATTCAGTACTTC,CASSAGNIQYF
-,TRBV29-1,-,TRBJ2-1,TGCAGCGTAGGCGGCTACAATGAGCAGTTCTTC,CSVGGYNEQFF
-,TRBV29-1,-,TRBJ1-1,TGCAGCGTTGCATGGGGACTGGGGGCGGGACAGAACACTGAAGCTTTCTTT,CSVAWGLGAGQNTEAFF
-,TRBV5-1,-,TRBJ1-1,TGCGCCAGCAGCTTCCGTACTCCGGGTAGAGGGGAGGCAGCTTTCTTT,CASSFRTPGRGEAAFF
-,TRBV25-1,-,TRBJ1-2,TGTGCCAGCAGTGACCCCGTGGAGTGGGATGGCTACACCTTC,CASSDPVEWDGYTF
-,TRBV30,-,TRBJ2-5,TGTGCCTGGGGCTTCCAAGAGACCCAGTACTTC,CAWGFQETQYF
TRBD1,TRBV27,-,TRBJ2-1,TGTGCCAGCAGCCCCACCCGACAGGGGGGCTATGAGCAGTTCTTC,CASSPTRQGGYEQFF
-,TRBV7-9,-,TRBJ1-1,TGTGCCAGCAGCGAAGGGGATTACACTGAAGCTTTCTTT,CASSEGDYTEAFF
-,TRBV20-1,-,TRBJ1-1,TGCAGTGCGCTGGACCCTAGGGCTTTCTTT,CSALDPRAFF
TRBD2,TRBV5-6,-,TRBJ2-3,TGTGCCAGCAGCTTGGAGCGGGGGGGCACAGATACGCAGTATTTT,CASSLERGGTDTQYF
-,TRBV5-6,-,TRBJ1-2,TGTGCCAGCAGCTTGTTCCAGGGGAACTATGGCTACACCTTC,CASSLFQGNYGYTF
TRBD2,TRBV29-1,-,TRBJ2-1,TGCAGCGTTGTCCCGGGGCTAGCGGGGCCCTTCAGCTCCTACAATGAGCAGTTCTTC,CSVVPGLAGPFSSYNEQFF
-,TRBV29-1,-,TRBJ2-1,TGCAGCGCGGACGGAGACAATGAGCAGTTCTTC,CSADGDNEQFF
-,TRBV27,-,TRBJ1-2,TGTGCAGGAGGACTCTTGAACTATGGCTACACCTTC,CAGGLLNYGYTF
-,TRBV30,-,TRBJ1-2,TGTGCCGCCATCTCCTGGAGGGCGGGCTATGGCTACACCTTC,CAAISWRAGYGYTF
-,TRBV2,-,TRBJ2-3,TGTGCCAGCAGCCACCCTGTCTACACAGATACGCAGTATTTT,CASSHPVYTDTQYF
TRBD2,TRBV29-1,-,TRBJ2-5,TGCAGCGTCGATCTAGCGGAAGTTATCCAAGAGACCCAGTACTTC,CSVDLAEVIQETQYF
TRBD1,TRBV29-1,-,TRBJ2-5,TGCAGCGTTGAAGACCCGGGACAGCAAGAGACCCAGTACTTC,CSVEDPGQQETQYF
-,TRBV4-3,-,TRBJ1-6,TGCGCCAGCAGCCAAGATCGGGGCGGGCAGAGCTCCTATAATTCACCCCTCCACTTT,CASSQDRGGQSSYNSPLHF
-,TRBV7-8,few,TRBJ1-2,TGTGCCAGCAGGCTTGGGGAAGGGAACTATGGCTACACCTTC,CASRLGEGNYGYTF
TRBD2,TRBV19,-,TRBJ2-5,TGTGCCAGTAGTGAGTTAGCGGGGTACGATCAAGAGACCCAGTACTTC,CASSELAGYDQETQYF
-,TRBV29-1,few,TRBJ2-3,TGCAGCGTTGTGGGGGGAAGCACAGATACGCAGTATTTT,CSVVGGSTDTQYF
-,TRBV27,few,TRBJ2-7,TGTGCCAGCAGTTTATCCGCGGGACAGAGCTACGAGCAGTACTTC,CASSLSAGQSYEQYF
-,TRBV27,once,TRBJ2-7,TGTGCCAGCAGCCGTTTTGTCCTTGGGTCCTACGAGCAGTACTTC,CASSRFVLGSYEQYF
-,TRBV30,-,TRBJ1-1,TGTGCCTGGGGACTGGGGACTGAAGCTTTCTTT,CAWGLGTEAFF
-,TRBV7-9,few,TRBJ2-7,TGTGCCAGCAGCCTTCCCCCCTACGAGCAGTACTTC,CASSLPPYEQYF
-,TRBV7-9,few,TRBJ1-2,TGTGCCAGCAGCTTATATCGACAGCCCTATGGCTACACCTTC,CASSLYRQPYGYTF
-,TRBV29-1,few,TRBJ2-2,TGCAGCGTTAGACAGTCCACCGGGGAGCTGTTTTTT,CSVRQSTGELFF
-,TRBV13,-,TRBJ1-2,TGTGCCAGCAGCTCCACGACTCGGGACACGATTAACTATGGCTACACCTTC,CASSSTTRDTINYGYTF
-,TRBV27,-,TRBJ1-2,TGTGCCAGCAGTTCCTACCTCAGGGGACGTAACTATGGCTACACCTTC,CASSSYLRGRNYGYTF
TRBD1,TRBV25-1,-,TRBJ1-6,TGTGCCAGCAGTGGAACAGGGGTGGGTTCACCCCTCCACTTT,CASSGTGVGSPLHF
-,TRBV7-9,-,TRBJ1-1,TGTGCCAGCAGCCCCATAGAGGGGGTTGTCAACACTGAAGCTTTCTTT,CASSPIEGVVNTEAFF
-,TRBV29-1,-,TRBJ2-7,TGCAGCGCTGTCCAAATGGACACGGACCACTACGAGCAGTACTTC,CSAVQMDTDHYEQYF
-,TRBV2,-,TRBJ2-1,TGTGCCAGCAGTGTACCGGGCCCGGTGGGCTACAATGAGCAGTTCTTC,CASSVPGPVGYNEQFF
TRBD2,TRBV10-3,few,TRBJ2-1,TGTGCCATCAGGGACCCGGGACTAGTTAGTGAGCAGTTCTTC,CAIRDPGLVSEQFF
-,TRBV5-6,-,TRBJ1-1,TGTGCCAGCAGCTTGGTACAGCTGAACACTGAAGCTTTCTTT,CASSLVQLNTEAFF